These T cell receptor beta chains were read from a single sample in a study of blood T cell repertoires in COVID-19. Profiling relied on immunoSEQ multiplex PCR, and the TCRdb table lists in-frame clones only, not all of them. The table includes 70,000 or so clones, approximately 90% detected once. The specimen sequenced was peripheral blood. Receptors were obtained from a man aged 60-69 years with acute or convalescent COVID-19. CDR3s include the opening cysteine and the closing phenylalanine or tryptophan. Each record gives: D gene, clone size, J gene, CDR3 length, V gene, CDR3 protein, CDR3 DNA. A D gene is named only where the DNA matches it firmly. Expanded clones get a size class; other rows say once, few or many, or leave the size out.

>TRBD2|.|TRBJ2-4|16|TRBV10-2
CASRPGTSGIFDIQYF
TGCGCCAGCAGGCCCGGGACTAGCGGGATATTTGACATTCAGTACTTC
>TRBD1|.|TRBJ2-7|15|TRBV5-1
CASSQGQGGRYEQYF
TGCGCCAGCAGCCAAGGACAGGGGGGTCGGTACGAGCAGTACTTC
>.|.|TRBJ2-3|16|TRBV5-4
CASSPVRAGGTDTQYF
TGTGCCAGCAGCCCGGTGCGAGCGGGTGGGACAGATACGCAGTATTTT
>TRBD1|.|TRBJ1-1|15|TRBV24-1
CATTSGGEGNTEAFF
TGTGCCACCACCTCAGGGGGAGAGGGGAACACTGAAGCTTTCTTT
>TRBD2|.|TRBJ2-3|14|TRBV29-1
CSAWGSGGTDTQYF
TGCAGCGCTTGGGGTAGCGGGGGCACAGATACGCAGTATTTT
>.|.|TRBJ1-1|16|TRBV7-8
CASSARRQSMNTEAFF
TGTGCCAGCAGCGCAAGACGACAGTCTATGAACACTGAAGCTTTCTTT
>TRBD2|few|TRBJ2-3|18|TRBV3-1/TRBV3-2
CASSQEGLAGGGTDTQYF
TGTGCCAGCAGCCAAGAGGGATTAGCGGGGGGAGGCACAGATACGCAGTATTTT
>.|few|TRBJ1-1|14|TRBV5-1
CARGESGTNTEAFF
TGCGCCAGGGGAGAGAGTGGTACGAACACTGAAGCTTTCTTT
>.|.|TRBJ2-2|19|TRBV7-8
CASLAGTPASYANTGELFF
TGTGCCAGCTTAGCCGGGACACCGGCCTCCTACGCGAACACCGGGGAGCTGTTTTTT
>.|.|TRBJ1-1|12|TRBV5-1
CASSGGAAEAFF
TGCGCCAGCAGCGGGGGGGCGGCTGAAGCTTTCTTT
>.|.|TRBJ2-3|14|TRBV30
CAWSVGGGGNTQYF
TGTGCCTGGAGTGTAGGAGGGGGAGGGAATACGCAGTATTTT
>.|.|TRBJ1-2|13|TRBV3-1/TRBV3-2
CASSRQGNYGYTF
TGTGCCAGCAGTCGGCAGGGAAACTATGGCTACACCTTC
>TRBD1|.|TRBJ1-1|14|TRBV5-1
CASSLGTENTEAFF
TGCGCCAGCAGCCTCGGGACAGAGAACACTGAAGCTTTCTTT
>.|.|TRBJ2-7|14|TRBV3-1/TRBV3-2
CASSQVPSSYEQYF
TGTGCCAGCAGCCAAGTCCCGAGCTCCTACGAGCAGTACTTC
>TRBD2|.|TRBJ2-4|19|TRBV18
CASSPLPIYAGGPEGIQYF
TGTGCCAGCTCACCCTTACCGATATATGCGGGAGGGCCTGAGGGCATTCAGTACTTC
>TRBD1|.|TRBJ2-7|15|TRBV19
CATTRTGGRLDEQYF
TGTGCCACGACTCGGACAGGGGGAAGGTTAGACGAGCAGTACTTC
>.|.|TRBJ1-2|13|TRBV5-6
CASSLRLIQGYTF
TGTGCCAGCAGCTTGCGACTAATACAAGGCTACACCTTC
>TRBD1|.|TRBJ2-1|14|TRBV5-1
CASRGQGSYNEQFF
TGCGCCAGCAGAGGACAGGGATCCTACAATGAGCAGTTCTTC
>TRBD1|.|TRBJ2-7|14|TRBV7-6
CASSPGTVDYEQYF
TGTGCCAGCAGTCCCGGGACAGTAGACTACGAGCAGTACTTC
>TRBD1|.|TRBJ1-3|15|TRBV6-5
CASRSDRGPGNTIYF
TGTGCCAGCAGGTCTGACAGGGGGCCTGGAAACACCATATATTTT
>TRBD2|.|TRBJ2-3|18|TRBV5-1
CASSSGLSSGGLGDTQYF
TGCGCCAGCAGCTCCGGACTTTCCAGCGGGGGGCTTGGAGATACGCAGTATTTT
>TRBD1|once|TRBJ2-7|15|TRBV18
CASSPGTGGVDEQYF
TGTGCCAGCTCACCCGGGACAGGGGGGGTCGACGAGCAGTACTTC
>.|.|TRBJ1-1|15|TRBV5-5
CASSLADRSDTEAFF
TGTGCCAGCAGCTTGGCCGACAGATCGGACACTGAAGCTTTCTTT
>TRBD1|.|TRBJ1-2|14|TRBV5-6
CASTAGGTNYGYTF
TGTGCCAGCACCGCAGGGGGGACAAACTATGGCTACACCTTC
>TRBD1|.|TRBJ1-6|16|TRBV5-1
CASSGDRVVYNSPLHF
TGCGCCAGCAGCGGGGACAGGGTTGTTTATAATTCACCCCTCCACTTT
>TRBD1|.|TRBJ1-2|14|TRBV14
CASSRGTGDYGYTF
TGTGCCAGCAGTAGGGGCACAGGGGACTATGGCTACACCTTC
>TRBD1|.|TRBJ2-7|15|TRBV11-2
CASSLDRTGTYEQYF
TGTGCCAGCAGCTTAGACAGGACAGGGACCTACGAGCAGTACTTC
>.|.|TRBJ2-3|15|TRBV11-2
CASSQTPIRTDTQYF
TGTGCCAGCAGTCAAACCCCGATCCGGACAGATACGCAGTATTTT
>.|.|TRBJ2-5|13|TRBV2
CASSAQDLQTQYF
TGTGCCAGCAGTGCTCAGGACTTGCAGACCCAGTACTTC
>.|.|TRBJ2-5|14|TRBV27
CASSARVVGETQYF
TGTGCCAGCAGTGCGAGGGTTGTAGGAGAGACCCAGTACTTC
>TRBD2|.|TRBJ2-7|14|TRBV19
CASSMVAGAYEQYF
TGTGCCAGTAGTATGGTAGCGGGAGCCTACGAGCAGTACTTC
>.|.|TRBJ2-1|13|TRBV5-1
CASSQATDNEQFF
TGCGCCAGCAGCCAAGCGACAGACAATGAGCAGTTCTTC
>.|.|TRBJ2-7|14|TRBV6-5
CASIRSAGSYEQYF
TGTGCCAGCATTAGGAGCGCGGGCTCCTACGAGCAGTACTTC
>.|.|TRBJ2-5|15|TRBV15
CATSSQGGGGETQYF
TGTGCCACCAGCAGCCAGGGTGGAGGAGGGGAGACCCAGTACTTC
>.|.|TRBJ1-4|15|TRBV9
CASSVGGSRVEKLFF
TGTGCCAGCAGCGTAGGCGGGAGTAGGGTTGAAAAACTGTTTTTT